The clone carrying this TCR beta chain occurred a few times. Its cognate antigen is unknown. After template switching added a universal primer site, the resulting cDNA carried unique molecular identifiers. TCRdb ran MiXCR on the 5' RACE reads and lists one entry per CDR3 protein. The table includes about 810,000 distinct CDR3 sequences, more than 9% detected once. The data were obtained in a study of identical twins. Study-wide findings and caveats: Out-of-frame alpha sequences shared by twins showed excess low generation probability. Beta clonotypes that were abundant in cord blood contained fewer insertions, a pattern absent from memory repertoires. The presence of invariant MAIT and iNKT cells could partly confound analyses of zero-insertion sequences.

The germline V gene has CDR1 DFQATT and CDR2 SNEGSKA (reference sequence). The CDR3 has 14 residues. V shed 3 bases and J 4 bases; nucleotides not matched to a gene: 2. These data were also reused for a study on yellow fever vaccine responses in identical twins.

The J gene is TRBJ2-5, the V gene TRBV20-1; 13 positions match TRBD2. Sample: PBMCs. The TCR originated in a woman aged 18-29 years in good health. The CDR3 DNA sequence: TGCAGTGCTAGGACTAGCGGGGGGCCAGAGACCCAGTACTTC. Its protein product is CSARTSGGPETQYF.